Below, 32 T cell receptor beta chains from the same sample are listed, as sequenced in a study of radiation and T cells in renal cell carcinoma. Some clones are missing from TCRdb's copy, which holds only in-frame ones; the method was immunoSEQ multiplex PCR. Here the sample spans about 140,000 clones, around 78% being singletons. Time point described: baseline pretreatment blood. Sample treatment: 15 Gy SBRT to primary tumor, nephrectomy 4 weeks later. The starting material was blood, obtained from a patient whose treatment included radiotherapy and nephrectomy. The source of these receptors is a woman aged 45-65 years with renal cell carcinoma.

The chain combines TRBV5-1 with TRBJ1-3; D gene unclear. The ends were cut back, 4 bases at V and 6 bases at J, with 11 bases in the middle. The CDR3 contains 13 residues. The germline V gene encodes CDR1 SGHRS and CDR2 YFSETQ. The CDR3 loop is CASSQSGENTIYF. The CDR3 DNA reads as TGCGCCAGCAGCCAATCGGGTGAAAACACCATATATTTT.

The chain has TRBV4-3 and TRBJ1-1; D is ambiguous. CDR3 length: 13 residues. Germline-derived CDR1 and CDR2 are LGHNA and YSLEER. V was shortened by 0 bases and J by 7 bases, with 9 bases between the two germline ends. The DNA of the CDR3 is TGCGCCAGCAGCCAAGATCGAAACCATGAAGCTTTCTTT. Translating it yields CASSQDRNHEAFF.

The V and J genes are TRBV4-1 and TRBJ2-4; D could derive from TRBD1 or TRBD2 (5 bases each). The length of the CDR3 is 15 residues. Germline values: CDR1 MGHRA, CDR2 YSYEKL. V shed 5 bases and J shed 0 bases, with 11 bases lying between them. This CDR3 is CASSGGILAKNIQYF. The CDR3 DNA is TGCGCCAGCAGCGGGGGAATACTAGCCAAAAACATTCAGTACTTC.

The rearrangement joins TRBV4-1 to TRBJ2-3; tentative D call: TRBD1 (6 bases). The CDR3 has 13 amino acids. Looked up from germline, CDR1 is MGHRA and CDR2 is YSYEKL. Trimming pared 6 bases from V and 1 base from J, leaving 8 bases between. The CDR3 nucleotides read TGCGCCAGCAGTAGACAGGGCACAGATACGCAGTATTTT. Residues: CASSRQGTDTQYF.

The V and J genes are TRBV6-6 and TRBJ1-6, with 8 bases identical to TRBD1. CDR1 MNHNY and CDR2 SVGAGI come from the germline V gene (reference sequence). The CDR3 totals 15 residues. J was trimmed by 8 bases and V by 6 bases; bases with no gene match: 9. CDR3 protein: CASSRRGTGDSPLHF. CDR3 nucleotides: TGTGCCAGCAGCAGGCGAGGGACAGGCGATTCACCCCTCCACTTT.

This sequence joins TRBV19 and TRBJ2-7, with D tentatively TRBD1 (5 bases). This CDR3 is 15 amino acids long. V lost 1 base, J lost 0 bases, and 10 bases lay in between. Germline CDR1 LNHDA, CDR2 SQIVND (reference sequence). DNA for the CDR3: TGTGCCAGTAGTATAGGTCCCAGGGACTCCTACGAGCAGTACTTC. Encoded protein: CASSIGPRDSYEQYF.

The chain has TRBV2 and TRBJ1-1; no firm D call. Germline-derived CDR1 and CDR2 are SNHLY and FYNNEI. The CDR3 extends over 10 amino acids. Trimming stripped 4 bases from V and 9 bases from J, with 6 bases between. The CDR3 DNA follows: TGTGCCAGCAGTGCCACACAAGCTTTCTTT. It yields the protein CASSATQAFF.

The gene calls are TRBV6-1 and TRBJ1-5; D might be TRBD1 (6 bases). The ends were cut back, 1 base at V and 6 bases at J, with 13 bases in the middle. The CDR3 contains 15 residues. The germline CDR1 and CDR2 sequences are MNHNS and SASEGT. The CDR3 here is CASSEGWGQGQPQHF. DNA for the CDR3: TGTGCCAGCAGTGAAGGCTGGGGGCAGGGTCAGCCCCAGCATTTT.

The chain employs TRBV2 and TRBJ1-5, with a tentative D call TRBD1 (5 bases). The CDR3 is 12 residues long. Germline V gene data show CDR1 as SNHLY and CDR2 as FYNNEI. V was clipped by 2 bases and J by 11 bases, with 10 bases between them. CDR3 bases: TGTGCCAGCAGTGAAATGCAACAGGCCCAGCATTTT. Residues: CASSEMQQAQHF.

The rearrangement joins TRBV10-3 to TRBJ1-5; 11 bases map to TRBD1. V gave up 2 bases and J gave up 4 bases; unmatched junction bases: 7. The germline V gene has CDR1 ENHRY and CDR2 SYGVKD. CDR3 length equals 17 residues. DNA for the CDR3: TGTGCCATCAGTGAGAGGACAGGGGGCTATGGGAATCAGCCCCAGCATTTT. Its translation is CAISERTGGYGNQPQHF.

The chain has TRBV30 and TRBJ2-3; 16 positions match TRBD2. J lost 6 bases, V lost 0 bases, and 6 bases had no gene match. The CDR3 loop spans 17 amino acids. Germline CDR1 GTSNPN, CDR2 SVGIG (reference sequence). CDR3 region: CAWSVGTSGGAWDTQYF. CDR3 sequence (DNA): TGTGCCTGGAGTGTGGGGACTAGCGGGGGGGCATGGGATACGCAGTATTTT.

This chain connects TRBV9 to TRBJ1-2, with 9 bases aligning to TRBD1. V was clipped by 3 bases and J by 6 bases; unmatched bases: 6. Looked up from germline, CDR1 is SGDLS and CDR2 is YYNGEE. The CDR3 has 14 amino acids. The CDR3 coding sequence is TGTGCCAGCAGCGCCCCAGGGACAGGGAATGGCTACACCTTC. This sequence encodes CASSAPGTGNGYTF.

A remark on this clone: Other DNA sequences in the sample encode the same CDR3. The chain is built from TRBV30 and TRBJ1-3, with unresolved D. This CDR3 is built from 13 residues. Germline values: CDR1 GTSNPN, CDR2 SVGIG (reference sequence). The ends were cut back, 1 base at V and 1 base at J, with 5 bases in the middle. The CDR3 region has the DNA TGTGCCTGGAGTGGGGGTTCTGGAAACACCATATATTTT. It translates to CAWSGGSGNTIYF.

Note on this clone: The identical CDR3 is also encoded by other nucleotide sequences in the sample. The J gene is TRBJ1-1, the V gene TRBV9; 7 nucleotides match TRBD1. Germline CDR1 is SGDLS and CDR2 is YYNGEE. J was trimmed by 1 base and V by 1 base; bases with no gene match: 4. This CDR3 has 15 residues. As DNA, the CDR3 is TGTGCCAGCAGCGTATCCGGGACAGCGAACACTGAAGCTTTCTTT. Residues: CASSVSGTANTEAFF.

The chain combines TRBV7-2 with TRBJ1-2; TRBD1 might be the D (5 bases). Trimming pared 5 bases from V and 4 bases from J, leaving 14 bases between. The CDR3 is made up of 14 amino acids. Germline V gene data show CDR1 as SGHTA and CDR2 as FQGNSA. In nucleotides, the CDR3 is TGTGCCAGCAGCCGCTCCGACAGATCCTATGGCTACACCTTC. It encodes CASSRSDRSYGYTF.

This rearrangement joins TRBV28 to TRBJ2-7; D is perhaps TRBD1 or TRBD2 (5 bases each). CDR1 is MDHEN, CDR2 SYDVKM, per germline. V lost 5 bases, J lost 5 bases, and 19 bases lay in between. This CDR3 contains 15 residues. Here the CDR3 reads CASSLSGAGPNEQYF. CDR3 DNA: TGTGCCAGCAGTCTCTCCGGGGCTGGGCCTAACGAGCAGTACTTC. The full variable domain, its missing parts supplied by reference TRBV28 and TRBJ2-7, is DVKVTQSSRYLVKRTGEKVFLECVQDMDHENMFWYRQDPGLGLRLIYFSYDVKMKEKGDIPEGYSVSREKKERFSLILESASTNQTSMYLCASSLSGAGPNEQYFGPGTRLTVT.

The chain joins TRBV4-3 to TRBJ2-2, with 9 bases lining up with TRBD1. V was clipped by 6 bases and J by 5 bases; unmatched bases: 4. CDR3 length: 14 residues. Germline lookup yields CDR1 LGHNA and CDR2 YSLEER. CDR3 in amino acids: CASSWDRETGELFF. The CDR3 DNA is TGCGCCAGCAGTTGGGACAGGGAAACCGGGGAGCTGTTTTTT.

This rearrangement joins TRBV4-2 to TRBJ2-7, with D hard to call. The germline V gene encodes CDR1 LGHNA and CDR2 YNFKEQ. V shed 1 base and J shed 3 bases, with 10 bases lying between them. This CDR3 region has 14 residues. CDR3 in amino acids: CASSQGLGNYEQYF. CDR3 bases: TGTGCCAGCAGCCAAGGTCTAGGAAACTACGAGCAGTACTTC.

This chain connects TRBV28 to TRBJ2-5; unclear D gene. Trimming left V 6 bases short and J 7 bases short, with 9 bases between. Per germline, CDR1 MDHEN and CDR2 SYDVKM. This CDR3 has 11 amino acids. This chain's CDR3 is CASRGDTTQYF. The DNA of the CDR3 is TGTGCCAGCAGGGGTGATACGACCCAGTACTTC.

The chain uses TRBV5-4 and TRBJ2-3; no firm D call. Trimming removed 0 bases at V and 3 bases at J, with 5 bases between. This CDR3 is built from 13 residues. Germline V gives CDR1 SGHNT, CDR2 YYREEE (reference sequence). The CDR3 bases are TGTGCCAGCAGCTTGGGTCTGACAGATACGCAGTATTTT. Translating gives CASSLGLTDTQYF.

The rearrangement joins TRBV9 to TRBJ1-4; TRBD1 might be the D (5 bases). CDR3 size: 15 residues. In germline, CDR1 is SGDLS, CDR2 YYNGEE. V was clipped by 4 bases and J by 8 bases, with 18 bases between them. This CDR3 is CASSPTSQGGEKLFF. The CDR3 DNA follows: TGTGCCAGCAGCCCCACGAGTCAGGGCGGGGAAAAACTGTTTTTT.

This sequence joins TRBV5-1 and TRBJ1-4, with a weak D call TRBD1 (5 bases). Deletions cut 1 base from V and 7 bases from J, with 14 bases between. Germline V gene data show CDR1 as SGHRS and CDR2 as YFSETQ. The CDR3 extends over 15 amino acids. The CDR3 protein is CASSLSREFGEKLFF. CDR3 sequence (DNA): TGCGCCAGCAGCTTGTCCAGGGAGTTTGGTGAAAAACTGTTTTTT.

This clone was observed a few times. V and J are TRBV2 and TRBJ1-6; TRBD1 matches 7 bases. The junction had 10 bases not matched to a gene; V was cut back by 9 bases and J by 8 bases. CDR1 is SNHLY, CDR2 FYNNEI, per germline. The CDR3 is made up of 14 amino acids. CDR3 sequence: CARGQVTRDSPLHF. CDR3 DNA: TGTGCCAGAGGACAGGTCACCCGCGATTCACCCCTCCACTTT. The full variable domain, completed using reference TRBV2 and TRBJ1-6, is EPEVTQTPSHQVTQMGQEVILRCVPISNHLYFYWYRQILGQKVEFLVSFYNNEISEKSEIFDDQFSVERPDGSNFTLKIRSTKLEDSAMYFCARGQVTRDSPLHFGNGTRLTVT.

This clone was observed at least ten times. The rearrangement uses TRBV5-1 and TRBJ1-1; D remains unclear. Trimming cost V 4 bases and J 5 bases, with 9 bases left between them. Germline CDR1 is SGHRS and CDR2 is YFSETQ. CDR3 length equals 12 residues. CDR3 coding DNA: TGCGCCAGCAGCCAGACAACAACTGAAGCTTTCTTT. Translating it yields CASSQTTTEAFF.

This chain uses TRBV28 with TRBJ1-2; 7 bases are a match to TRBD1. This CDR3 contains 15 residues. CDR1 is MDHEN and CDR2 is SYDVKM in the germline V gene. Trimming took 6 bases from V and 2 from J; bases not matched to a gene: 9. The DNA for the CDR3 is TGTGCCAGCAGCTGGCTCAAACAGGGGAACTATGGCTACACCTTC. This translates into CASSWLKQGNYGYTF.

This clone has only one observation. The V gene is TRBV5-1, the J gene TRBJ2-5; D is possibly TRBD2 (6 bases). Germline values: CDR1 SGHRS, CDR2 YFSETQ. V was trimmed by 1 base and J by 4 bases, leaving 14 bases between them. The CDR3 loop spans 15 amino acids. DNA for the CDR3: TGCGCCAGCAGCTTGAATCCGGGAGTAGGAGAGACCCAGTACTTC. Protein product: CASSLNPGVGETQYF.

In this sample, this clone turned up once. CDR3 nucleotides: TGTGCCAGCAGCTTGGGACAGGGTAAGCAGTACTTC. Protein: CASSLGQGKQYF. This rearrangement joins TRBV7-9 to TRBJ2-7, with TRBD1 identical over 9 bases. V lost 3 bases to trimming and J lost 8 bases; unmatched junction nucleotides: 2. Germline values: CDR1 SEHNR, CDR2 FQNEAQ (reference sequence). The length of the CDR3 is 12 residues.

The chain is built from TRBV4-1 and TRBJ1-5; no clear D gene. The V gene's germline CDR1 is MGHRA and CDR2 YSYEKL. The CDR3 covers 16 residues. Deletions cut 0 bases from V and 0 bases from J, with 9 bases between. The CDR3 region has the DNA TGCGCCAGCAGCCAAGAGTCCAGATATAGCAATCAGCCCCAGCATTTT. It encodes CASSQESRYSNQPQHF.

This sequence joins TRBV6-5 and TRBJ1-4, with D tentatively TRBD1 (5 bases). The CDR3 totals 16 residues. V lost 0 bases and J lost 3, with 11 bases in between. Germline V gene sequence: CDR1 MNHEY, CDR2 SVGAGI. The CDR3 sequence: CASSYSRDGPNEKLFF. The CDR3 nucleotides are TGTGCCAGCAGTTACTCGAGGGACGGACCTAATGAAAAACTGTTTTTT.

The gene calls are TRBV10-1 and TRBJ2-1; possibly TRBD1 for D (6 bases). V was shortened by 8 bases and J by 4 bases, with 12 bases between the two germline ends. The CDR3 runs 13 residues. Germline CDR1 reads WNHNN; CDR2 reads SYGVQD (reference sequence). The CDR3 bases are TGCGCCAGCTCGACAGGCCCGTACAATGAGCAGTTCTTC. Translated, it gives CASSTGPYNEQFF.

This chain connects TRBV19 to TRBJ2-7; TRBD1 aligns across 8 bases. V was pared by 3 bases and J by 1 base, with 8 bases of the junction left unmatched. The CDR3 is 16 residues long. Germline CDR1 LNHDA, CDR2 SQIVND (reference sequence). Here the CDR3 reads CASSIAGTGESYEQYF. The CDR3 DNA is TGTGCCAGTAGTATTGCGGGGACAGGCGAATCCTACGAGCAGTACTTC.

The chain links TRBV25-1 to TRBJ2-1, with a weak D call TRBD2 (5 bases). Germline CDR1 and CDR2: MGHDK and SYGVNS. This CDR3 spans 14 amino acids. V lost 6 bases and J 3 bases, leaving 12 bases between the germline ends. The CDR3 spells CASSDPGDYNEQFF. DNA of the CDR3: TGTGCCAGCAGCGACCCCGGGGACTACAATGAGCAGTTCTTC.